The 21 T cell receptor beta chains listed next were all sequenced from one sample in a study of T cell repertoires in cytomegalovirus infection. One entry per CDR3 protein results from TCRdb running MiXCR on the reads. This sample has 95,000 to 120,000 distinct CDR3 sequences, with 30% to 35% found just once. The antigens for these receptors are not known. The source material was CD8+ T cells from cultured PBMCs, sampled from culture after CMV antigen stimulation. The receptors originated from a human donor in good health (CMV status not recorded). Some clones in this sample may be carry-over from other donors' samples.

V is TRBV27 and J is TRBJ2-3, with a weak D call TRBD2 (7 bases). The length of the CDR3 is 15 residues. V was trimmed by 6 bases and J by 4 bases, leaving 17 bases between them. Germline CDR1 reads MNHEY; CDR2 reads SMNVEV (reference sequence). The CDR3 bases are TGTGCCAGCAGGAGAAGGGGGGGCCTCGCAGATACGCAGTATTTT. Translated, it gives CASRRRGGLADTQYF.

V gene TRBV4-1 combines with J gene TRBJ1-1; 8 bases are shared with TRBD1. The CDR3 runs to 15 residues. V trimming: 3 bases; J trimming: 5 bases; junction bases outside the gene matches: 8. Germline V lookup: CDR1 MGHRA, CDR2 YSYEKL. CDR3 coding DNA: TGCGCCAGCAGCCAGGCCGGACAGGGAGGGACTGAAGCTTTCTTT. Amino acid sequence: CASSQAGQGGTEAFF.

The chain couples TRBV6-2 or TRBV6-3 to TRBJ2-7; D is unresolved. Trimming cost V 1 base and J 2 bases, with 12 bases left between them. The CDR3 spans 15 residues. Germline assignment: CDR1 MNHEY and CDR2 SVGEGT. This CDR3 is CASSYWLGETYEQYF. Here the CDR3 DNA reads TGTGCCAGCAGTTACTGGTTAGGAGAAACCTACGAGCAGTACTTC.

This clonotype was seen repeatedly, ten times or more. The CDR3 sequence is CASSWSGEQTGTYTDTQYF. CDR3 coding DNA: TGTGCCAGCAGTTGGTCGGGGGAGCAGACAGGGACTTACACAGATACGCAGTATTTT. The chain has TRBV12-3 or TRBV12-4 and TRBJ2-3; D possibly corresponds to TRBD1 (7 bases). Trimming cost V 4 bases and J 2 bases, with 25 bases left between them. This CDR3 region has 19 residues.

The V call is TRBV2, the J call TRBJ1-6; D not certain. Germline-derived CDR1 and CDR2 are SNHLY and FYNNEI. The CDR3 contains 15 residues. V lost 6 bases and J lost 6, with 15 bases in between. The CDR3 region has the DNA TGTGCCAGCAGAGCTTACTCCGTTAGTAATTCACCCCTCCACTTT. Amino acids: CASRAYSVSNSPLHF.

The chain has TRBV3-1 and TRBJ1-3, with 7 nucleotides matching TRBD1. Trimming took 4 bases from V and 4 from J; bases not matched to a gene: 13. Germline CDR1 reads LGHDT; CDR2 reads YNNKEL (reference sequence). This CDR3 has 17 residues. This CDR3 reads CASSPSEGAESGNTIYF. For the CDR3, the DNA is TGTGCCAGCAGCCCCTCGGAGGGGGCAGAATCGGGAAACACCATATATTTT. Full variable domain (outside the CDR3, taken from reference TRBV3-1 and TRBJ1-3): DTAVSQTPKYLVTQMGNDKSIKCEQNLGHDTMYWYKQDSKKFLKIMFSYNNKELIINETVPNRFSPKSPDKAHLNLHINSLELGDSAVYFCASSPSEGAESGNTIYFGEGSWLTVV.

This chain links TRBV11-2 with TRBJ2-2; 12 bases align to TRBD2. The length of the CDR3 is 16 residues. From germline, CDR1 is SGHAT and CDR2 FQNNGV. The V gene end was trimmed by 2 bases and the J gene end by 7 bases; junction bases not matched to a gene: 5. CDR3 bases: TGTGCCAGCAGCTTACCTAGCGGGGGGGCCGTCGGGGAGCTGTTTTTT. Protein product: CASSLPSGGAVGELFF. The full variable domain, its missing parts supplied by reference TRBV11-2 and TRBJ2-2, is EAGVAQSPRYKIIEKRQSVAFWCNPISGHATLYWYQQILGQGPKLLIQFQNNGVVDDSQLPKDRFSAERLKGVDSTLKIQPAKLEDSAVYLCASSLPSGGAVGELFFGEGSRLTVL.

CDR3 in DNA: TGTGCCAGCACCCAGGACTACTATGGCTACACCTTC. Its protein is CASTQDYYGYTF. This chain links TRBV2 with TRBJ1-2; D is unclear. Per germline, CDR1 SNHLY and CDR2 FYNNEI. The CDR3 runs 12 residues. V lost 7 bases to trimming and J lost 3 bases, with 9 bases between them.

This clonotype was picked up a small number of times. The CDR3 protein is CASSTGTSGVRTKNIQYF. In DNA form, the CDR3 reads TGTGCCAGCAGCACCGGGACTAGCGGGGTTCGGACCAAAAACATTCAGTACTTC. J is TRBJ2-4 and V is TRBV7-9; TRBD2 aligns across 13 bases. The V gene end was trimmed by 5 bases and the J gene end by 2 bases; junction bases not matched to a gene: 9. This CDR3 has 18 amino acids. The germline V gene has CDR1 SEHNR and CDR2 FQNEAQ (reference sequence). Full variable domain (rest looked up from reference TRBV7-9 and TRBJ2-4): DTGVSQNPRHKITKRGQNVTFRCDPISEHNRLYWYRQTLGQGPEFLTYFQNEAQLEKSRLLSDRFSAERPKGSFSTLEIQRTEQGDSAMYLCASSTGTSGVRTKNIQYFGAGTRLSVL.

The chain has TRBV6-5 and TRBJ1-1, with D maybe TRBD1 (6 bases). Germline-derived CDR1 and CDR2 are MNHEY and SVGAGI. V was cut by 3 bases and J by 4 bases, with 15 bases left in between. The CDR3 extends over 15 amino acids. The CDR3 is CASSYAQQGGTEAFF. In DNA, the CDR3 is TGTGCCAGCAGTTATGCCCAACAGGGAGGCACTGAAGCTTTCTTT.

The chain has TRBV7-3 and TRBJ1-1, with TRBD1 as a possible D gene (5 bases). This CDR3 comprises 13 residues. Germline CDR1 reads SGHTA; CDR2 reads FQGTGA. The V end lost 6 bases, the J end lost 6 bases, and 14 bases lay between the germline ends. CDR3 protein: CASSPGRRAEAFF. CDR3 DNA sequence: TGTGCCAGCAGTCCAGGGCGGCGGGCTGAAGCTTTCTTT.

J is TRBJ2-5 and V is TRBV7-6; unclear D gene. Germline V gene sequence: CDR1 SGHVS, CDR2 FNYEAQ. Trimming pared 4 bases from V and 5 bases from J, leaving 11 bases between. The CDR3 contains 13 residues. The CDR3 DNA reads TGTGCCAGCAGCTCCCGGCCAGTTGAGACCCAGTACTTC. Translating gives CASSSRPVETQYF. The whole variable domain, remainder taken from reference TRBV7-6 and TRBJ2-5, is GAGVSQSPRYKVTKRGQDVALRCDPISGHVSLYWYRQALGQGPEFLTYFNYEAQQDKSGLPNDRFSAERPEGSISTLTIQRTEQRDSAMYRCASSSRPVETQYFGPGTRLLVL.

This rearrangement joins TRBV12-3 or TRBV12-4 to TRBJ2-2; D gene uncertain. Trimming took 2 bases from V and 3 from J, leaving 10 bases between them. There are 15 residues in the CDR3. CDR3 in amino acids: CASSLSAAYTGELFF. CDR3 bases: TGTGCCAGCAGTTTATCGGCGGCCTACACCGGGGAGCTGTTTTTT.

V is TRBV2 and J is TRBJ2-5; 11 nucleotides line up with TRBD2. The CDR3 covers 16 residues. Germline-derived CDR1 and CDR2 are SNHLY and FYNNEI. V was pared by 1 base and J by 1 base, with 2 bases of the junction left unmatched. In DNA form, the CDR3 reads TGTGCCAGCAGTGAAGTCCTAGCGGGGGGCCAAGAGACCCAGTACTTC. Translated, it gives CASSEVLAGGQETQYF.

This clonotype was seen a handful of times. J is TRBJ2-7 and V is TRBV4-1; D not certain. Trimming pared 0 bases from V and 2 bases from J, leaving 11 bases between. The CDR3 is made up of 15 amino acids. Germline lookup yields CDR1 MGHRA and CDR2 YSYEKL. CDR3 protein: CASSQEAAITYEQYF. The CDR3 coding sequence is TGCGCCAGCAGCCAAGAGGCAGCCATAACCTACGAGCAGTACTTC.

The J gene is TRBJ2-1, the V gene TRBV7-9; 7 positions match TRBD2. This CDR3 is 14 amino acids long. Per germline, CDR1 SEHNR and CDR2 FQNEAQ (reference sequence). The V and J ends lost 4 bases and 4 bases, in that order; junction bases with no gene match: 4. CDR3 region: CASSSAGDYNEQFF. CDR3 DNA sequence: TGTGCCAGCAGCTCGGCGGGGGATTACAATGAGCAGTTCTTC.

The V and J genes are TRBV7-8 and TRBJ2-7, with a possible D match to TRBD1 (5 bases). Germline-derived CDR1 and CDR2 are SGHVS and FQNEAQ. The length of the CDR3 is 15 residues. The germline V and J ends were trimmed by 0 bases and 1 base, with 10 bases remaining between them. The CDR3 DNA reads as TGTGCCAGCAGCTTAGCCCGGACATCTTCCTACGAGCAGTACTTC. This translates into CASSLARTSSYEQYF.

This chain connects TRBV5-1 to TRBJ2-7, with 11 positions matching TRBD1. Germline CDR1 is SGHRS and CDR2 is YFSETQ. V trimming: 3 bases; J trimming: 2 bases; junction bases outside the gene matches: 1. The CDR3 is 14 residues long. CDR3 protein: CASSWTGGTYEQYF. DNA for the CDR3: TGCGCCAGCAGCTGGACAGGGGGCACCTACGAGCAGTACTTC.

The chain carries TRBV6-6 and TRBJ2-3; 14 nucleotides align to TRBD2. Germline V gene sequence: CDR1 MNHNY, CDR2 SVGAGI (reference sequence). CDR3 length: 15 amino acids. Unmatched junction bases numbered 5, after V lost 6 bases and J lost 6 bases. CDR3 sequence: CASRTSGGASDTQYF. CDR3 nucleotide sequence: TGTGCCAGCAGGACTAGCGGGGGGGCCAGTGATACGCAGTATTTT.

CDR3: CASSYSSSKWGTEAFF. The CDR3 DNA sequence: TGTGCCAGCAGTTACTCGTCATCAAAATGGGGCACTGAAGCTTTCTTT. The rearrangement uses TRBV6-8 and TRBJ1-1, with D unclear. V lost 0 bases and J lost 4, with 15 bases in between. The CDR3 is 16 amino acids. Germline CDR1 reads MNHGY; CDR2 reads SAAAGT.

The V and J genes are TRBV6-2 or TRBV6-3 and TRBJ2-7; weak D call: TRBD2 (5 bases). Germline loops: CDR1 MNHEY, CDR2 SVGEGT. CDR3 length: 15 residues. V lost 5 bases and J lost 0, with 14 bases in between. The CDR3 here is CASSLNGVYSYEQYF. Written as DNA, the CDR3 is TGTGCCAGCAGTCTAAACGGGGTTTACTCCTACGAGCAGTACTTC.